This T cell receptor (beta chain) was observed in a study of T cell changes during pregnancy in multiple sclerosis. From germline, CDR1 is PRHDT and CDR2 FYEKMQ (reference sequence). The V gene end was trimmed by 2 bases and the J gene end by 4 bases; junction bases not matched to a gene: 9. The CDR3 spans 19 residues. Clones were read by immunoSEQ multiplex PCR, and TCRdb kept only the in-frame ones, dropping some. Of 75,000 to 80,000 clones in the sample, about 88% are singletons; the top ten hold over 1.5%. The J gene is TRBJ2-1, the V gene TRBV13, with 15 nucleotides matching TRBD2. The sample in question was peripheral blood, obtained before pregnancy. The clonotype was recovered from a female donor with multiple sclerosis, enrolled in a pregnancy study. CDR3 sequence (DNA): TGTGCCAGCAGCTTACCGGGACTAGCGGGGGGCACGGCTTACAATGAGCAGTTCTTC. Residues: CASSLPGLAGGTAYNEQFF.